This is a list of T cell receptor beta chains from one sample in a study of Ad26.COV2.S vaccination and SARS-CoV-2 variants. TCRdb's table, derived via immunoSEQ multiplex PCR, lists solely in-frame clones and lacks some. The table has about 320,000 clones, 85% to 90% seen once. Source: peripheral blood, taken in a trial of Ad26.COV2.S vaccine versus placebo. The receptors shown here come from a person aged 18-60 years who received the Ad26.COV2.S COVID-19 vaccine or a placebo. Both conserved end residues are part of each CDR3. The D gene is left open where the match is weak. Some rows have no size entry. The others give once, few or many, or a class for an expanded clone.

V	J	size	D	DNA	CDR3
TRBV29-1	TRBJ1-2	NA	TRBD1	TGCAGCGTTGGGGACAGAAACTATGGCTACACCTTC	CSVGDRNYGYTF
TRBV7-6	TRBJ1-1	NA	NA	TGTGCCAGCAGCTTAGGACAAGTCACTGAAGCTTTCTTT	CASSLGQVTEAFF
TRBV7-2	TRBJ1-2	NA	NA	TGTGCCAGCAGCTTAGACAGCGAGGGGTATGGCTACACCTTC	CASSLDSEGYGYTF
TRBV3-1/TRBV3-2	TRBJ2-5	NA	TRBD2	TGTGCCAGCAGCCACCCCCTTGGGAAGCGGGGGGGGGAGACCCAGTACTTC	CASSHPLGKRGGETQYF
TRBV6-5	TRBJ1-6	NA	TRBD1	TGTGCCAGCAGTTACTCTTCCAGGGGGCAGATTTCACCCCTCCACTTT	CASSYSSRGQISPLHF
TRBV4-3	TRBJ2-1	NA	NA	TGCGCCAGCAGCCAGCTGCTAGCGTCGAATGAGCAGTTCTTC	CASSQLLASNEQFF
TRBV4-1	TRBJ2-2	few	NA	TGCGCCAGCAGCCAAGTCACGAACACCGGGGAGCTGTTTTTT	CASSQVTNTGELFF
TRBV2	TRBJ2-5	NA	NA	TGTGCCAGCAGTCGGGACAACCAAGAGACCCAGTACTTC	CASSRDNQETQYF
TRBV6-6	TRBJ2-1	NA	TRBD2	TGTGCCAGCAGTTACTCTTTCGGGGGGGCCGGCAATGAGCAGTTCTTC	CASSYSFGGAGNEQFF
TRBV2	TRBJ2-5	NA	NA	TGTGCCAGCAGTGGACCCCTCCGTGGGGAGACCCAGTACTTC	CASSGPLRGETQYF
TRBV7-6	TRBJ2-1	NA	TRBD2	TGTGCCAGCAGCGGACTAGCGGGGCCTACCTACAATGAGCAGTTCTTC	CASSGLAGPTYNEQFF
TRBV18	TRBJ2-7	NA	TRBD1	TGTGCCAGCTCGCTCATCCGGGACAGCTCCTACGAGCAGTACTTC	CASSLIRDSSYEQYF
TRBV6-1	TRBJ2-2	NA	TRBD2	TGTGCCAGCAGTGTTGCTAGCGGGGGGGCCACCGGGGAGCTGTTTTTT	CASSVASGGATGELFF
TRBV7-2	TRBJ2-5	once	NA	TGTGCCAGCAGCCCGATCCCCAGTTTCCAAGAGACCCAGTACTTC	CASSPIPSFQETQYF
TRBV6-5	TRBJ1-6	NA	NA	TGTGCCAGCAGCCGCGGCGGCCGGGGTGAGTCACCCCTCCACTTT	CASSRGGRGESPLHF
TRBV9	TRBJ1-1	NA	TRBD1	TGTGCCAGCAGCGGGGGACAGGTCAACACTGAAGCTTTCTTT	CASSGGQVNTEAFF
TRBV7-2	TRBJ2-3	once	NA	TGTGCCAGCAGCTTAGCGTCCAGCACAGATACGCAGTATTTT	CASSLASSTDTQYF
TRBV19	TRBJ2-5	NA	TRBD2	TGTGCCAGTAGTATTTTAGCGGGTAAACAAGAGACCCAGTACTTC	CASSILAGKQETQYF
TRBV5-6	TRBJ1-1	NA	NA	TGTGCCAGCAGCTTGGAGGGCAGAAGGGACACTGAAGCTTTCTTT	CASSLEGRRDTEAFF
TRBV2	TRBJ2-3	NA	TRBD1	TGTGCCACCGGGACAGGGAGCACAGATACGCAGTATTTT	CATGTGSTDTQYF
TRBV25-1	TRBJ1-1	once	NA	TGTGCCAGCAGTGTGGGGCAGAAAAACACTGAAGCTTTCTTT	CASSVGQKNTEAFF
TRBV27	TRBJ2-1	NA	NA	TGTGCCAGCAGCCTCGGTGGGGAAGTGGTAACCTACAATGAGCAGTTCTTC	CASSLGGEVVTYNEQFF
TRBV5-6	TRBJ1-1	once	NA	TGTGCCAGCAGCCTTCAGCCACAATGGGGGGTTTTCTTT	CASSLQPQWGVFF
TRBV15	TRBJ2-2	NA	TRBD2	TGTGCCACCAGCTGGGGGGGAGCCGACCTCCCCGGGGAGCTGTTTTTT	CATSWGGADLPGELFF
TRBV7-9	TRBJ1-3	NA	TRBD1	TGTGCCAGCAACCTCGCGGGACAGCGAAACACCATATATTTT	CASNLAGQRNTIYF
TRBV18	TRBJ2-1	NA	NA	TGTGCCAGCTCTCGAGACAGTGTCTCCTACAATGAGCAGTTCTTC	CASSRDSVSYNEQFF
TRBV3-1/TRBV3-2	TRBJ1-4	NA	NA	TGTGCCAGCAGCCTTCAAGGGTCGTCTAATGAAAAACTGTTTTTT	CASSLQGSSNEKLFF
TRBV4-3	TRBJ1-1	NA	NA	TGCGCCAGCAGCCAAGACAGGGCCGACTATACTGAAGCTTTCTTT	CASSQDRADYTEAFF
TRBV6-5	TRBJ2-2	NA	TRBD2	TGTGCCAGCATACTAGCGGGGACGGGCACCGGGGAGCTGTTTTTT	CASILAGTGTGELFF
TRBV15	TRBJ2-1	NA	NA	TGTGCCACCAGCAGAGATCCGGCTAATGAGCAGTTCTTC	CATSRDPANEQFF
TRBV19	TRBJ2-7	NA	TRBD1	TGTGCCACGCGTCAGGGGGTCCTTGGAAACGAGCAGTACTTC	CATRQGVLGNEQYF
TRBV11-2	TRBJ1-1	NA	NA	TGTGCCAGCAGCTTAGGGGGGTTTTGGGGTGGCACTGAAGCTTTCTTT	CASSLGGFWGGTEAFF
TRBV5-8	TRBJ2-5	NA	TRBD2	TGTGCCAGCAGCACCGGCAGCGGGGCCCAAGAGACCCAGTACTTC	CASSTGSGAQETQYF
TRBV19	TRBJ1-2	NA	NA	TGTGCCAGTAGTCCCCGGGACCGACGCTATGGCTACACCTTC	CASSPRDRRYGYTF
TRBV9	TRBJ1-5	NA	NA	TGTGCCAGCAGCGTAGGTGCCGGGGGCGCGGGTCAGCCCCAGCATTTT	CASSVGAGGAGQPQHF
TRBV9	TRBJ1-2	NA	NA	TGTGCCAGCAGCCCCTATATAGGAGGCGGCTACACCTTC	CASSPYIGGGYTF
TRBV19	TRBJ1-2	NA	NA	TGTGCCAGTAGTGGACGGAAAAGGAGCTATGGCTACACCTTC	CASSGRKRSYGYTF
TRBV30	TRBJ2-3	NA	TRBD2	TGTGCCTGGAGTGCCCGGGGCCCGGGGGGTACGCAGTATTTT	CAWSARGPGGTQYF
TRBV6-1	TRBJ1-2	NA	NA	TGTGCCAGCAGTGCCCCCCCACTTAGGGGTTCCAACTATGGCTACACCTTC	CASSAPPLRGSNYGYTF
TRBV6-5	TRBJ2-2	NA	NA	TGTGCCAGCAGAACAGGGCAGACGAACACCGGGGAGCTGTTTTTT	CASRTGQTNTGELFF
TRBV3-1/TRBV3-2	TRBJ2-7	NA	TRBD1	TGTGCCAGCAGCCCGTCTCCGGGACAGGCTTCCTACGAGCAGTACTTC	CASSPSPGQASYEQYF
TRBV9	TRBJ2-1	once	NA	TGTGCCAGCAGACCCCCGCGGGATGGAGGGGATGAGCAGTTCTTC	CASRPPRDGGDEQFF
TRBV5-4	TRBJ1-3	few	NA	TGTGCCAGCAGCTTGGCCGGCCCCTCTGGAAACACCATATATTTT	CASSLAGPSGNTIYF
TRBV5-1	TRBJ2-7	NA	NA	TGCGCCAGCAGCTTTGGTCGTGACTACGAGCAGTACTTC	CASSFGRDYEQYF
TRBV6-5	TRBJ1-2	NA	NA	TGTGCCAGCAGCCTCCAGGGGACCTATGGCTACACCTTC	CASSLQGTYGYTF
TRBV5-1	TRBJ2-7	NA	NA	TGCGCCAGCAGCTCCACAACCCAAACAGGACAGAGCTCCTACGAGCAGTACTTC	CASSSTTQTGQSSYEQYF
TRBV24-1	TRBJ2-1	NA	TRBD2	TGTGCCACCAGTGATGGACCTGGGACTAGCGGGGCCTACAATGAGCAGTTCTTC	CATSDGPGTSGAYNEQFF
TRBV6-6	TRBJ2-7	NA	TRBD1	TGTGCCAGCAGTCGGCTCCCCACAGGGGGCTACGAGCAGTACTTC	CASSRLPTGGYEQYF
TRBV5-4	TRBJ2-2	NA	TRBD2	TGTGCCAGCAGCTTAGGACTAGCGGGCCATAACACCGGGGAGCTGTTTTTT	CASSLGLAGHNTGELFF
TRBV5-1	TRBJ1-1	NA	NA	TGCGCCAGCAGCTTGGAAGGATGGCCTATGAACACTGAAGCTTTCTTT	CASSLEGWPMNTEAFF
TRBV4-1	TRBJ2-7	NA	NA	TGCGCCAGCAGCCAAGGGGGCTACTACGAGCAGTACTTC	CASSQGGYYEQYF
TRBV5-1	TRBJ2-3	NA	NA	TGCGCCAGCAGCCCCAGGGGGGGTAGCGGGATAGCTAGCACAGATACGCAGTATTTT	CASSPRGGSGIASTDTQYF
TRBV7-6	TRBJ2-2	NA	NA	TGTGCCAGCAGCTCCCCAGGGGTCAGCAACACCGGGGAGCTGTTTTTT	CASSSPGVSNTGELFF
TRBV7-9	TRBJ1-2	NA	NA	TGTGCCAGCAGCTTACGGGGAAGGAGCTATGGCTACACCTTC	CASSLRGRSYGYTF
TRBV5-1	TRBJ1-1	NA	NA	TGCGCCAGCAGCTTCCGCGGGGTAGCTTTCTTT	CASSFRGVAFF
TRBV11-1	TRBJ2-2	NA	TRBD1	TGTGCCAGCAGCACCGGGACAGTATACACCGGGGAGCTGTTTTTT	CASSTGTVYTGELFF
TRBV28	TRBJ1-2	NA	NA	TGTGCCAGCAGTTGGAGTTATGGCTACACCTTC	CASSWSYGYTF
TRBV6-2/TRBV6-3	TRBJ1-2	few	TRBD1	TGTGCCAGCAGCAAGATACAGGGGGAGATTAACTATGGCTACACCTTC	CASSKIQGEINYGYTF